This T cell receptor (beta chain) came from a study of blood T cell repertoires in COVID-19. A few counts support this clone. The data were produced by immunoSEQ multiplex PCR, yet TCRdb's version contains in-frame clones alone and is incomplete. Of about 300,000 clones listed, approximately 85% are singletons. The length of the CDR3 is 14 residues. Germline V CDR1 and CDR2: MNHEY, SVGEGT. The V gene lost 2 bases and the J gene lost 6 bases, with 10 bases spanning the gap. The chain has TRBV6-2 or TRBV6-3 and TRBJ2-2; TRBD2 might be the D (5 bases). The source is a human donor in a cohort sampled during active COVID-19. The material sequenced was peripheral blood. The CDR3 spells CASSYEGFPGELFF. CDR3 coding DNA: TGTGCCAGCAGTTACGAGGGATTCCCCGGGGAGCTGTTTTTT.